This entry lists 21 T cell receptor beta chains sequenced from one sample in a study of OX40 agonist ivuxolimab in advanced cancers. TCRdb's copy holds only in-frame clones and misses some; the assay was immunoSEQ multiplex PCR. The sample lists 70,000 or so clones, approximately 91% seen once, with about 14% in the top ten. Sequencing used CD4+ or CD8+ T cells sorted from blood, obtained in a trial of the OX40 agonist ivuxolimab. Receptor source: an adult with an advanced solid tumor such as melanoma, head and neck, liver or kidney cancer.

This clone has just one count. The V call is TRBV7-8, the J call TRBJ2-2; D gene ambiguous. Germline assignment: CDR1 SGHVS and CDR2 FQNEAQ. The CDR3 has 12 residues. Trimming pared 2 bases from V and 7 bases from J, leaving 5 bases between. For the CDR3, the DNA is TGTGCCAGCAGCTTAATGGGCGGGGAGCTGTTTTTT. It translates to CASSLMGGELFF.

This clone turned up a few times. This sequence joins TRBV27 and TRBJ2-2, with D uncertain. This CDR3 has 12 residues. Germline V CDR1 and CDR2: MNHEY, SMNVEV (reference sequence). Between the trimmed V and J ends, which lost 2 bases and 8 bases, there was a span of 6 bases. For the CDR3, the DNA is TGTGCCAGCAGTTTACTAACTGGGGAGCTGTTTTTT. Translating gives CASSLLTGELFF.

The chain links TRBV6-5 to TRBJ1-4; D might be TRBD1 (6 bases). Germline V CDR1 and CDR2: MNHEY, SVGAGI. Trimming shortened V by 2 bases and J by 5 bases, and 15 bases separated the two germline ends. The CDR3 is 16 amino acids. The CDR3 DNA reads TGTGCCAGCAGTTACGCGTCGGAGGGGGAGAATGAAAAACTGTTTTTT. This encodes CASSYASEGENEKLFF.

In DNA form, the CDR3 reads TGTGCCAGCAGCCCGGAGACAGTCATGAACACTGAAGCTTTCTTT. Protein product: CASSPETVMNTEAFF. The chain has TRBV11-2 and TRBJ1-1; the D gene is possibly TRBD1 (5 bases). Germline V CDR1 and CDR2: SGHAT, FQNNGV. The CDR3 covers 15 residues. Deletions cut 5 bases from V and 0 bases from J, with 13 bases between.

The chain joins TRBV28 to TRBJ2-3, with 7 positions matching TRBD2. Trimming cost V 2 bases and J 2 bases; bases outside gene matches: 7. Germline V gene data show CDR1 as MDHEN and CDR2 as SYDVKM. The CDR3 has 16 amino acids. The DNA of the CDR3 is TGTGCCAGCAGTTTAGTCCTAGCGGTATCCACAGATACGCAGTATTTT. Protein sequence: CASSLVLAVSTDTQYF.

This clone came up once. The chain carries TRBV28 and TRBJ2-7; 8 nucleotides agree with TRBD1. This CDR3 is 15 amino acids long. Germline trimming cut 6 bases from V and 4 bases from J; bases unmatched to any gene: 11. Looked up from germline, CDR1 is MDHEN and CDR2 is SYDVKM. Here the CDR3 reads CASRPYTGGVYEQYF. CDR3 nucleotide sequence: TGTGCCAGCAGACCTTATACAGGGGGAGTGTACGAGCAGTACTTC.

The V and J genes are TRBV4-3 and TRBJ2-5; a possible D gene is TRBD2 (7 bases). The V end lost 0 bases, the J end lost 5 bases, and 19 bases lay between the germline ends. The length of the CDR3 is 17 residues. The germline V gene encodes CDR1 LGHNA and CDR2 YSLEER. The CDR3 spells CASSQEWGGRQEETQYF. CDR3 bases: TGCGCCAGCAGCCAAGAATGGGGCGGGAGACAGGAGGAGACCCAGTACTTC.

CDR3 sequence (DNA): TGTGCCAGCAGTGATAGCGGAGAGCCCTACGAGCAGTACTTC. Translating gives CASSDSGEPYEQYF. V usage is TRBV28 and J usage is TRBJ2-7; D possibly corresponds to TRBD2 (6 bases). Germline V gives CDR1 MDHEN, CDR2 SYDVKM. The CDR3 extends over 14 amino acids. V was clipped by 5 bases and J by 2 bases, with 13 bases between them.

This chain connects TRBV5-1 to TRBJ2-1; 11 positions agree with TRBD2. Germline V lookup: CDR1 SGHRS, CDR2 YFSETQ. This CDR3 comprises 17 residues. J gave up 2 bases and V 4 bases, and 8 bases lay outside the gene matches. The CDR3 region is CASSEGLAAGPYNEQFF. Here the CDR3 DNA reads TGCGCCAGCAGCGAGGGACTAGCGGCAGGGCCCTACAATGAGCAGTTCTTC.

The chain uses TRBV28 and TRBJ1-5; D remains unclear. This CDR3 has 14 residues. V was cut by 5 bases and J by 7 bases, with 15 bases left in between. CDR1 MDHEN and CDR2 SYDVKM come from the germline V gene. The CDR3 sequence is CASSPQWREQPQHF. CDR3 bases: TGTGCCAGCAGTCCACAGTGGAGGGAGCAGCCCCAGCATTTT.

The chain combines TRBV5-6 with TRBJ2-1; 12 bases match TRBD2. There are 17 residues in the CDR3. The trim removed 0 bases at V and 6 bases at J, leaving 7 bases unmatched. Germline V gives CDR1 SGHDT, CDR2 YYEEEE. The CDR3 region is CASSLGLAGESGNEQFF. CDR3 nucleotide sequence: TGTGCCAGCAGCTTGGGACTAGCGGGAGAGAGTGGCAATGAGCAGTTCTTC.

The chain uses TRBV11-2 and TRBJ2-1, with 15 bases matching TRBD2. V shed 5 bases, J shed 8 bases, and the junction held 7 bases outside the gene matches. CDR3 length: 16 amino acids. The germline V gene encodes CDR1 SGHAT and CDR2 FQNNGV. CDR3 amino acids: CASSAAGLAGGDEQFF. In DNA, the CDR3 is TGTGCCAGCAGCGCGGCGGGACTAGCGGGAGGAGATGAGCAGTTCTTC.

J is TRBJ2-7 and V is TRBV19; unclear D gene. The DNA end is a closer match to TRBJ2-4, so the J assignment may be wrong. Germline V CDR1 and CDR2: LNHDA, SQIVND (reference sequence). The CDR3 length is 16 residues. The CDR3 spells CASSIQLLAAKNIQYF. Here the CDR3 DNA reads TGTGCCAGTAGTATTCAGCTGTTAGCTGCCAAAAACATTCAGTACTTC.

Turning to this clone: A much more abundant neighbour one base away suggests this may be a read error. CDR3 sequence reads: CAGSAGYEQYF. The CDR3 nucleotides are TGTGCCGGCAGCGCAGGCTACGAGCAGTACTTC. This chain links TRBV6-5 with TRBJ2-7; D not resolved. Germline V CDR1 and CDR2: MNHEY, SVGAGI. CDR3 size: 11 residues.

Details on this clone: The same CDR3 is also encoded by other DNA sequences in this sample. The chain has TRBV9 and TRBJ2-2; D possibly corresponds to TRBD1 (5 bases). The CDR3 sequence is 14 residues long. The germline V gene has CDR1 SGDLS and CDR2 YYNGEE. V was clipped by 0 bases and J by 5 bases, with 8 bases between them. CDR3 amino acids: CASSVGGATGELFF. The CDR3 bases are TGTGCCAGCAGCGTAGGGGGCGCGACCGGGGAGCTGTTTTTT.

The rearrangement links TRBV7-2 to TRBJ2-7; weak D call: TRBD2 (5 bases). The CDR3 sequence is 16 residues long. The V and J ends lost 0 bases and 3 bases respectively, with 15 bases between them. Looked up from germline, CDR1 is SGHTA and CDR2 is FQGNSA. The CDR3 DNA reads TGTGCCAGCAGCTTAGCGCCCGTGGGTGAGGGCTACGAGCAGTACTTC. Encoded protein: CASSLAPVGEGYEQYF.

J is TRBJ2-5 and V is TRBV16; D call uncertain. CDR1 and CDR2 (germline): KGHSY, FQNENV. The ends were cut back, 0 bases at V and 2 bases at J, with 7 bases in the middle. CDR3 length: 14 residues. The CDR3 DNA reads TGTGCCAGCAGCCAATCTCAGAGACAAGAGACCCAGTACTTC. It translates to CASSQSQRQETQYF.

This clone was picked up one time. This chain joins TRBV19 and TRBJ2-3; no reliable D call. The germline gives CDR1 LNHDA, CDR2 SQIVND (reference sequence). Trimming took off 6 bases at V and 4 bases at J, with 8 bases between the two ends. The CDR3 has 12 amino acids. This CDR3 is CASRFGADTQYF. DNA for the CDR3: TGTGCCAGTAGATTCGGAGCAGATACGCAGTATTTT.

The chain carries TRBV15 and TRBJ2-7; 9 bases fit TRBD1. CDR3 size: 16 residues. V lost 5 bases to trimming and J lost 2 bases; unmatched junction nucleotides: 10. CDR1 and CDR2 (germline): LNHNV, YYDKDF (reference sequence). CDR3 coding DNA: TGTGCCACCAGCGATTTGGGACAGGGAAACCCCTACGAGCAGTACTTC. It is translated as CATSDLGQGNPYEQYF.

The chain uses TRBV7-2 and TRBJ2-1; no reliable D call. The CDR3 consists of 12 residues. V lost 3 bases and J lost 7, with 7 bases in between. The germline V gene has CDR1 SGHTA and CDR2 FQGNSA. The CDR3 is CASSFEPNEQFF. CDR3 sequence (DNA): TGTGCCAGCAGCTTTGAACCAAATGAGCAGTTCTTC.

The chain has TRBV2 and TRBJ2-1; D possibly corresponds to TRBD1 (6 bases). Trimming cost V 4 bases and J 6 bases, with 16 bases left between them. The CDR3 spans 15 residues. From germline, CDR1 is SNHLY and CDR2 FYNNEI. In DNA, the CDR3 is TGTGCCAGCAGTGCCTGGGACCCAGGGGTCAATGAGCAGTTCTTC. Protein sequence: CASSAWDPGVNEQFF.